A selection of T cell receptor beta chains follows, all from one sample in a study of blood T cell repertoires in COVID-19. TCRdb's copy holds only in-frame clones and misses some; the assay was immunoSEQ multiplex PCR. The sample lists 72,000 or so clones; about nine tenths were seen once. Sequencing used peripheral blood. The receptors come from a woman aged 60-70 years with acute or convalescent COVID-19. CDR3s include the opening cysteine and the closing phenylalanine or tryptophan. D genes are given only for firm matches. Size is omitted from some rows. Given values are once, few, many or a class for expanded clones.

j_gene | v_gene | d_gene | abundance | CDR3aa | CDR3nt
TRBJ2-7 | TRBV7-9 | TRBD1 | NA | CASSPQGVGAHEQYF | TGTGCCAGCAGCCCGCAGGGGGTGGGGGCCCACGAGCAGTACTTC
TRBJ1-1 | TRBV29-1 | NA | once | CSVEGEGNTEAFF | TGCAGCGTTGAGGGAGAGGGGAACACTGAAGCTTTCTTT
TRBJ2-7 | TRBV19 | TRBD1 | NA | CASSIGTGRHEQYF | TGTGCCAGTAGTATTGGGACAGGGAGGCACGAGCAGTACTTC
TRBJ1-5 | TRBV24-1 | NA | NA | CATSDSGPNQPQHF | TGTGCCACCAGTGATTCTGGGCCTAATCAGCCCCAGCATTTT
TRBJ2-7 | TRBV6-5 | NA | NA | CASSYSITMTAYEQYF | TGTGCCAGCAGTTACTCGATAACTATGACAGCCTACGAGCAGTACTTC
TRBJ2-3 | TRBV19 | NA | NA | CASSISYTDTQYF | TGTGCCAGTAGTATATCCTACACAGATACGCAGTATTTT
TRBJ2-7 | TRBV6-6 | TRBD1 | NA | CASTDRADSYEQYF | TGTGCCAGCACAGACAGGGCGGACTCCTACGAGCAGTACTTC
TRBJ2-7 | TRBV5-1 | TRBD1 | NA | CASSPVRQGTYEQYF | TGCGCCAGCAGCCCGGTGAGACAGGGGACCTACGAGCAGTACTTC
TRBJ1-4 | TRBV4-1 | TRBD1 | NA | CASSQGDRVNNEKLFF | TGCGCCAGCAGCCAGGGGGACAGGGTAAATAATGAAAAACTGTTTTTT
TRBJ1-2 | TRBV11-2 | NA | NA | CASSLRPGYGYTF | TGTGCCAGCAGCTTACGGCCAGGGTATGGCTACACCTTC
TRBJ2-6 | TRBV4-2 | NA | NA | CASSQERLSGANVLTF | TGTGCCAGCAGCCAAGAACGGTTATCTGGGGCCAACGTCCTGACTTTC
TRBJ2-7 | TRBV5-5 | NA | NA | CASSLRGGGASYEQYF | TGTGCCAGCAGCTTGAGGGGCGGCGGGGCCTCCTACGAGCAGTACTTC
TRBJ1-1 | TRBV6-5 | TRBD1 | NA | CASSTNRGQGTEAFF | TGTGCCAGCAGTACCAACAGGGGGCAGGGCACTGAAGCTTTCTTT
TRBJ1-4 | TRBV2 | NA | NA | CASSRTTRGEKLFF | TGTGCCAGCAGCCGGACCACCCGGGGTGAAAAACTGTTTTTT